Described below is a single T cell receptor (beta chain) sequence and its context. The antigen is unknown. Different DNA sequences within this sample yield the same CDR3. The data were taken from a study of shared clonotypes between healthy human individuals. Germline CDR1 and CDR2: GTSNPN and SVGIG (reference sequence). The CDR3 covers 14 residues. TCRdb's table, derived via immunoSEQ multiplex PCR, lists solely in-frame clones and lacks some. Of some 500,000 clones listed, 90% to 97% are singletons. Study-level findings and limits: A small donor pool kept down the genetic and exposure-history diversity that was represented.

The chain couples TRBV30 to TRBJ2-5, with 7 bases matching TRBD2. The J call may not be correct, given that the DNA end is closer to TRBJ2-7. The receptor's source is a woman aged 25-40 years in good health. The sample consisted of naive CD4+ T cells sorted from blood. The subset here: CD45RA+ positively selected. CDR3 region: CAWSRGGSSYEQYF. For the CDR3, the DNA is TGTGCCTGGAGCCGTGGCGGGAGCTCCTACGAGCAGTACTTC.